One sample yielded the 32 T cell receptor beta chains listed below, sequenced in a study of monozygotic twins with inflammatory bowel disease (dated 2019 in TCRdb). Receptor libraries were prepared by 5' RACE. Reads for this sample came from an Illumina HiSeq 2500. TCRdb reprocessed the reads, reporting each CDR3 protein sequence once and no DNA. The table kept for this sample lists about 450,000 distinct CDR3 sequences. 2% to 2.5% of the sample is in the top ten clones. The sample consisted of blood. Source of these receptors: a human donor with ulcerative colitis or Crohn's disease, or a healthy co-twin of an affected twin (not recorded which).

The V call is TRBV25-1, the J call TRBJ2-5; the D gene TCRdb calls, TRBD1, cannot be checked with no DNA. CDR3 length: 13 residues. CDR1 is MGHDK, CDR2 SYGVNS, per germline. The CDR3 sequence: CASSGQGFETQYF. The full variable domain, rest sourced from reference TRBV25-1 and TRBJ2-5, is EADIYQTPRYLVIGTGKKITLECSQTMGHDKMYWYQQDPGMELHLIHYSYGVNSTEKGDLSSESTVSRIRTEHFPLTLESARPSHTSQYLCASSGQGFETQYFGPGTRLLVL.

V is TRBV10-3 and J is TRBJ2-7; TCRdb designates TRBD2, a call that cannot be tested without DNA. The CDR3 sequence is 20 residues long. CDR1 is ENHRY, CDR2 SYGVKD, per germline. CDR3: CAISFDGLAGVGSLSYEQYF.

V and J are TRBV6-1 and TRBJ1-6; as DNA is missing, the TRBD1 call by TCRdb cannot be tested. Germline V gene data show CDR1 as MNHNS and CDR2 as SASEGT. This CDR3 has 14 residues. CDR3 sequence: CASTTATGSLPLHF.

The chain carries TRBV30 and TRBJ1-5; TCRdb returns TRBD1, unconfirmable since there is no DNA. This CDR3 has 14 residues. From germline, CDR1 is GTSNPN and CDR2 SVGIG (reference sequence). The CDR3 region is CAWSVAQGYQPQHF.

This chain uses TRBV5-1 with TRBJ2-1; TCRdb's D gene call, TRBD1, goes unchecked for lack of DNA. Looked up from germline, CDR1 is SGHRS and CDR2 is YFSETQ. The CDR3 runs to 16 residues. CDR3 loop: CASSLQTFGGASEQFF.

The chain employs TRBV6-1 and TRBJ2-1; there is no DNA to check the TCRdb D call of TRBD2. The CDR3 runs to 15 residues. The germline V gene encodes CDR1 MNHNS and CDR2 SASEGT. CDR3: CASSTGLAGYNEQFF.

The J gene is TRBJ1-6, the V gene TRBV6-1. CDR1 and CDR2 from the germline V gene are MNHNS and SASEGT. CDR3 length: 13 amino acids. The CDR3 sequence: CATLPREDSPLHF.

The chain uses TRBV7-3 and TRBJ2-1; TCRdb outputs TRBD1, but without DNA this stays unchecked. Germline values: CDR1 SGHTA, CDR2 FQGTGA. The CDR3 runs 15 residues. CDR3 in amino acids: CASSPSRIQGNEQFF.

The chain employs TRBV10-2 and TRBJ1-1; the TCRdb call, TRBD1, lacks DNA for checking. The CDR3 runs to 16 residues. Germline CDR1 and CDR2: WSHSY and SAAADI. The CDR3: CASSESGRTGDTEAFF.

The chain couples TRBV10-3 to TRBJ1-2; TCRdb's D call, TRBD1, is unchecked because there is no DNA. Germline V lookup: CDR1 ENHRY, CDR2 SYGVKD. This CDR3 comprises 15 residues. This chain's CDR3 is CAISERWGQENGYTF.

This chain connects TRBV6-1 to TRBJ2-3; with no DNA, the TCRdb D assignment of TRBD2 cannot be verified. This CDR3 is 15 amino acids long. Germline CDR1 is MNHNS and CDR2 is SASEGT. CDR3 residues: CASSLGEGRADTQYF.

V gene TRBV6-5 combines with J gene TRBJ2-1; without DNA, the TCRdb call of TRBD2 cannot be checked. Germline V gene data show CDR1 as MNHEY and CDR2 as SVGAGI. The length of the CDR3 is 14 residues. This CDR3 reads CASSSTGPYNEQFF.

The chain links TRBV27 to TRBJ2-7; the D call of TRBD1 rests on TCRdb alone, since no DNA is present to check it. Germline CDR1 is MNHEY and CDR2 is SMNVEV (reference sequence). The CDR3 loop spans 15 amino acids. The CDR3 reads CASSPGTGRVYEQYF.

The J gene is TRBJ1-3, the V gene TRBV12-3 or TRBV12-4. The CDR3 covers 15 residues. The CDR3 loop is CASSLAGKVGNTIYF.

The CDR3 region is CASSQDKGSNQPQHF. The chain employs TRBV4-1 and TRBJ1-5; TCRdb's D call of TRBD1 is untestable without DNA. The germline gives CDR1 MGHRA, CDR2 YSYEKL. The CDR3 is 15 residues long.

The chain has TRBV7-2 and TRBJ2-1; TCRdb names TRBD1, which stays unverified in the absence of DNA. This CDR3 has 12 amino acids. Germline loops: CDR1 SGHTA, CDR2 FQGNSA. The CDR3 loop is CASSPRVWEQFF.

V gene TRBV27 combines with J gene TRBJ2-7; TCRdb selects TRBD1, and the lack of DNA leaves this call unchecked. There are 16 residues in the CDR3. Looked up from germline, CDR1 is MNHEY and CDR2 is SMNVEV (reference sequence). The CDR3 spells CASSLKWDIRTYEQYF.

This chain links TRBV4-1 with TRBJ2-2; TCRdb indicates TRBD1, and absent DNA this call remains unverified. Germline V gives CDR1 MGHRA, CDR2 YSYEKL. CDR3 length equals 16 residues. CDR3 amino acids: CASSHGPGANTGELFF.

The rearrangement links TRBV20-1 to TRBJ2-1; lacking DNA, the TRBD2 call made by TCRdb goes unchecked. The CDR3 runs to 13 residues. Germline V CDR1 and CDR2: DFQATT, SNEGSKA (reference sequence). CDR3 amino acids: CSARRTSGNGQFF.

CDR3 protein: CASSLRDRATGELFF. The chain couples TRBV12-3 or TRBV12-4 to TRBJ2-2; the D call of TRBD1 rests on TCRdb alone, since no DNA is present to check it. This CDR3 contains 15 residues.

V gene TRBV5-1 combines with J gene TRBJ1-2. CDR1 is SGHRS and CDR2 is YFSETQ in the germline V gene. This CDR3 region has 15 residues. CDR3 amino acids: CASSLEGPTNYGYTF.

Here the CDR3 reads CSVSKGLLYEQYF. This chain connects TRBV29-1 to TRBJ2-7; TCRdb reports TRBD2, a call that lacks DNA to check it against. In germline, CDR1 is SQVTM, CDR2 ANQGSEA. CDR3 length: 13 amino acids.

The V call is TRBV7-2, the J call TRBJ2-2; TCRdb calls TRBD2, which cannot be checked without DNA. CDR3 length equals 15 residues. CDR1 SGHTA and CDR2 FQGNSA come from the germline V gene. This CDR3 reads CASSPPGLASGELFF.

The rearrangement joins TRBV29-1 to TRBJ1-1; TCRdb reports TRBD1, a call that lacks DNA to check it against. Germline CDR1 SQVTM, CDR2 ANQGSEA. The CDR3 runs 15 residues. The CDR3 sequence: CSVVTGGTRNTEALF.

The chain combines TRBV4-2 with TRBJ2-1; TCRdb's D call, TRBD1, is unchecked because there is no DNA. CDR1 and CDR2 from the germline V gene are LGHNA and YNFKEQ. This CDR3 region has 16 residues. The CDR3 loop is CASSQAIGGGWNEQFF.

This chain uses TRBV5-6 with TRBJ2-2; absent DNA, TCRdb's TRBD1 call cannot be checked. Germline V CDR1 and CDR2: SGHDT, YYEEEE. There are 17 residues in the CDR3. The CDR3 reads CASSPRDRLLNTGELFF.

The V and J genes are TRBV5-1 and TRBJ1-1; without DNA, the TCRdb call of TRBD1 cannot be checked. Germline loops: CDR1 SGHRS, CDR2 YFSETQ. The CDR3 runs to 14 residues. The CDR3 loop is CASSLSLQGAEAFF. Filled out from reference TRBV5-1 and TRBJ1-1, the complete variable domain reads KAGVTQTPRYLIKTRGQQVTLSCSPISGHRSVSWYQQTPGQGLQFLFEYFSETQRNKGNFPGRFSGRQFSNSRSEMNVSTLELGDSALYLCASSLSLQGAEAFFGQGTRLTVV.

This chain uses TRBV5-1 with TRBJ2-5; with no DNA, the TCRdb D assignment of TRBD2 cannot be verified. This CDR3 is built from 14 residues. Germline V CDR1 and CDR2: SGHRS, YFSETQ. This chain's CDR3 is CASTPGLVRETQYF. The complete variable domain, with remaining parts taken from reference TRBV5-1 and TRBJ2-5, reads KAGVTQTPRYLIKTRGQQVTLSCSPISGHRSVSWYQQTPGQGLQFLFEYFSETQRNKGNFPGRFSGRQFSNSRSEMNVSTLELGDSALYLCASTPGLVRETQYFGPGTRLLVL.

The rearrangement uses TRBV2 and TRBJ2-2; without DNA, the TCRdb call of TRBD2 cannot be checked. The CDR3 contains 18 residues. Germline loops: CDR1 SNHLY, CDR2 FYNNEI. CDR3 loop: CASSAVPSGRTNTGELFF.

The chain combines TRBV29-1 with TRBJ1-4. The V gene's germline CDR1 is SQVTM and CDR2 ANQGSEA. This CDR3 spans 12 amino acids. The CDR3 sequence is CSVGEAGEKLFF.

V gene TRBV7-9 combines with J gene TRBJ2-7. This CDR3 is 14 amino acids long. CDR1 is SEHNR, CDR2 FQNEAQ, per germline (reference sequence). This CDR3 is CASSATYGPYEQYF.

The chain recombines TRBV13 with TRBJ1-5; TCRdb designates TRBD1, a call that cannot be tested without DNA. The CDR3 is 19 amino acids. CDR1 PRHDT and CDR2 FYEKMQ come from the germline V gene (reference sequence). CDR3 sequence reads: CASSRKGQGAVRNNQPQHF.